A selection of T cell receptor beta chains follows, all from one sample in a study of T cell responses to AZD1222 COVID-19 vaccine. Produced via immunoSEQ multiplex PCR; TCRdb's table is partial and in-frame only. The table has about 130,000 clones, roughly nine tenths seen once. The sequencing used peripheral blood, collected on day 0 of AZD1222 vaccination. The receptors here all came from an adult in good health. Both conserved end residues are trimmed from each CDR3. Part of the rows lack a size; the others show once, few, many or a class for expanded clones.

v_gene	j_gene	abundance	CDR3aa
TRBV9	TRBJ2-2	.	ASSPGVSGSGELF
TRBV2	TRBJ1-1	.	ASSESRGLTEAF
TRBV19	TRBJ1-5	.	ASIGRFNQPQH
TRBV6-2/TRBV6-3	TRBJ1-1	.	ASSYGVTEAF
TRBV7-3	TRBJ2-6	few	ASSLKTGANVLT
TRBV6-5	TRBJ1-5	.	ASSLQAGGNQPQH
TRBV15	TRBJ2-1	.	ATSRDGAGGFYNEQF
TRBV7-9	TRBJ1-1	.	ASSLERPLQGAPKAEAF
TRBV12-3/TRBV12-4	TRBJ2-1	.	ASSFGINEQF
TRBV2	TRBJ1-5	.	ASSEAQGQPQH
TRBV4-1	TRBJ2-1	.	ASSQVWGSEQF
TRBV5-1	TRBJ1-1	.	ASSLGQGLDTEAF
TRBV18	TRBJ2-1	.	ASSPGTGGRYNEQF
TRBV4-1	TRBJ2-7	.	ASSQDRRTSGGRTYEQY
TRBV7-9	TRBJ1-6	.	ASSLDSKGSPLH
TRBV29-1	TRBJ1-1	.	SAAGTGNTEAF
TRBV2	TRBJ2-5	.	ASSRLEMETQY
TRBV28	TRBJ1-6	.	ASKYRGRTTYNSPLH
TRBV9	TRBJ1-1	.	ASSVDGQTNTEAF
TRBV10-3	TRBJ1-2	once	AISEQGQGGGYT
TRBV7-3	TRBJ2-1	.	ASSSTQGPYNEQF
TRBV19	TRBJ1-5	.	ASTRTGGRDQPQH
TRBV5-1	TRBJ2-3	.	ASSLGLGVSTDTQY
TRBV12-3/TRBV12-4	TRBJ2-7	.	ASSPFPYEQY
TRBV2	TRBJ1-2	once	ASSEYILRNYGYT
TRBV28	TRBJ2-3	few	ASSKQGRTDTQY
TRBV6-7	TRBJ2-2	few	ASSYSRRRLYNTGELF
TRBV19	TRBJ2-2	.	ASNGGRHTGELF
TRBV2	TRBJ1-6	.	ASIGLNSPLH
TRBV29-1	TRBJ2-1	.	SVERTSGGDEQF
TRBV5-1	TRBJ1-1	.	ASSLSRTGTNTEAF
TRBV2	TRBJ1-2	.	ASKYRGGWNYGYT
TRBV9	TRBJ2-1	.	ASSADGGTGHDNEQF
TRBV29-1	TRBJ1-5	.	SVELVGQPQH